These 5 T cell receptor beta chains were sequenced from one sample in a study of control samples from healthy donors and cancer patients. Repertoires were generated with immunoSEQ multiplex PCR, while TCRdb's copy carries only in-frame clones and drops some. The sample contains roughly 20,000 clones, around four fifths of which appear only once. The sample was PBMCs. Receptor source: an older woman with lung cancer.

The chain carries TRBV5-4 and TRBJ2-1; 13 positions match TRBD2. CDR1 is SGHNT, CDR2 YYREEE, per germline (reference sequence). The CDR3 is 17 amino acids. The V gene end was trimmed by 1 base and the J gene end by 4 bases; junction bases not matched to a gene: 5. The CDR3 sequence is CASSLFGLAGEYNEQFF. CDR3 DNA: TGTGCCAGCAGCTTGTTTGGACTAGCGGGAGAGTACAATGAGCAGTTCTTC.

The chain is built from TRBV5-3 and TRBJ2-1; TRBD2 matches at 9 bases. TRBV5-3 is sorted into the ORF group, with uncertain function. V shed 0 bases and J 2 bases; nucleotides not matched to a gene: 3. The CDR3 runs 16 residues. DNA for the CDR3: TGTGCCAGAAGCTTGGAGGAGCGGGAGGCCTACAATGAGCAGTTCTTC. Translation gives CARSLEEREAYNEQFF.

The CDR3 is CASSSPRGGFTRNTIYF. CDR3 coding DNA: TGTGCCAGCAGCTCCCCGCGGGGGGGCTTTACCCGAAACACCATATATTTT. The chain has TRBV2 and TRBJ1-3, with TRBD1 as a possible D gene (6 bases). The CDR3 extends over 17 amino acids. Germline CDR1 SNHLY, CDR2 FYNNEI. The V and J ends lost 6 bases and 5 bases respectively, with 23 bases between them.

The genes are TRBV30 and TRBJ2-5; 8 bases are shared with TRBD2. V shed 8 bases and J 5 bases; nucleotides not matched to a gene: 4. Germline loops: CDR1 GTSNPN, CDR2 SVGIG (reference sequence). This CDR3 comprises 11 residues. CDR3: CARGGLETQYF. CDR3 DNA sequence: TGTGCCCGGGGGGGACTGGAGACCCAGTACTTC.

The J gene is TRBJ1-5, the V gene TRBV6-5; 10 nucleotides agree with TRBD1. Looked up from germline, CDR1 is MNHEY and CDR2 is SVGAGI. The CDR3 contains 13 residues. Germline trimming cut 8 bases from V and 5 bases from J; bases unmatched to any gene: 3. CDR3 sequence (DNA): TGTGCCAGCGGACAGGGGGACGATCAGCCCCAGCATTTT. It codes for CASGQGDDQPQHF.